The rows below give T cell receptor beta chains drawn from one sample of a study of cytomegalovirus exposure and HLA in healthy donors. Assay: immunoSEQ multiplex PCR; the TCRdb copy retains only in-frame clones and omits some. The sample lists 180,000 or so clones, around 80% occurring once. Input material: PBMCs. The receptors derive from a girl between 5 and 17 years old in good health and CMV-seropositive. Both conserved end residues are trimmed from each CDR3. A D gene is named only where the DNA matches it firmly.

d_call	v_call	cdr3_aa
TRBD1	TRBV10-3	AITDRAPINYGYT
-	TRBV18	ASSRDRQDGYT
-	TRBV5-1	ASSFGPGEAF
-	TRBV27	ASSLSQGRNQPQH
-	TRBV29-1	SVVWQDYNEQF
-	TRBV6-5	ASSYGAAPTDTQY
-	TRBV5-8	ASCAGSSSGNTIY
-	TRBV29-1	SVEETDSASYEQY
-	TRBV15	ATSRDSRTTNEQF
TRBD2	TRBV2	ASSALAGAAEQF